These T cell receptor beta chains were read from a single sample in a study of blood T cell repertoires in COVID-19. TCRdb's copy holds only in-frame clones and misses some; the assay was immunoSEQ multiplex PCR. The data show around 370,000 clones, more than 75% seen once. The sequencing input was PBMCs or T cells enriched from blood (not recorded which). The receptor source for this set is a woman aged 18-29 years who had recovered from COVID-19. Both conserved end residues are part of each CDR3. A D gene is named only where the DNA matches it firmly. Size is omitted from some rows. Given values are once, few, many or a class for expanded clones.

V	size	D	J	CDR3	DNA
TRBV7-8	-	TRBD2	TRBJ2-1	CASSAIGRGIYNEQFF	TGTGCCAGCAGCGCCATCGGGCGGGGGATTTACAATGAGCAGTTCTTC
TRBV2	-	TRBD1	TRBJ1-1	CASSQGAAWGAFF	TGTGCCAGCAGCCAGGGGGCGGCGTGGGGAGCTTTCTTT
TRBV6-5	-	-	TRBJ2-1	CASSYPPEGTQNEQFF	TGTGCCAGCAGTTACCCTCCCGAGGGGACACAAAATGAGCAGTTCTTC
TRBV10-3	few	-	TRBJ1-5	CAISESTPGAGQPQHF	TGTGCCATCAGTGAGTCGACGCCAGGGGCCGGGCAGCCCCAGCATTTT
TRBV19	-	-	TRBJ1-5	CATGIWDQAQHF	TGTGCCACCGGGATATGGGATCAAGCCCAGCATTTT
TRBV29-1	-	-	TRBJ1-2	CSVARQSQTVYGYTF	TGCAGCGTCGCTAGACAGAGTCAAACCGTCTATGGCTACACCTTC
TRBV27	-	-	TRBJ1-6	CASSTTGHQNSPLHF	TGTGCCAGCAGTACAACGGGACACCAAAATTCACCCCTCCACTTT
TRBV12-3/TRBV12-4	-	-	TRBJ2-7	CASSFGQGYEQYF	TGTGCCAGCAGTTTTGGGCAGGGCTACGAGCAGTACTTC
TRBV6-6	-	TRBD1	TRBJ1-3	CASRQDRGDTIYF	TGTGCCAGCAGACAGGACAGGGGAGACACCATATATTTT
TRBV13	once	-	TRBJ1-2	CASRPPGTTYGYTF	TGTGCCAGCAGACCCCCCGGGACAACCTATGGCTACACCTTC
TRBV19	-	-	TRBJ2-1	CASSLRAYNEQFF	TGTGCCAGTAGTCTGAGGGCCTACAATGAGCAGTTCTTC
TRBV3-1/TRBV3-2	-	-	TRBJ1-5	CASSQDSRVSNQPQHF	TGTGCCAGCAGCCAAGACTCCAGGGTTAGCAATCAGCCCCAGCATTTT
TRBV5-1	-	-	TRBJ2-3	CASTAGDHTDTQYF	TGCGCCAGCACAGCAGGGGATCACACAGATACGCAGTATTTT
TRBV2	-	-	TRBJ2-4	CASSVGDIAKNIQYF	TGTGCCAGTTCAGTTGGGGACATAGCCAAAAACATTCAGTACTTC
TRBV19	-	TRBD1	TRBJ2-1	CASSTWDSYNEQFF	TGTGCCAGTAGTACATGGGACAGCTACAATGAGCAGTTCTTC
TRBV10-1	-	TRBD1	TRBJ1-1	CASSPGTVNTEAFF	TGCGCCAGCAGTCCCGGGACAGTGAACACTGAAGCTTTCTTT
TRBV18	-	-	TRBJ2-7	CASSSIRDYEQYF	TGTGCCAGCTCATCAATCAGGGACTACGAGCAGTACTTC
TRBV11-3	-	TRBD1	TRBJ2-2	CASRGQGNTGELFF	TGTGCCAGCAGGGGACAGGGTAACACCGGGGAGCTGTTTTTT
TRBV12-3/TRBV12-4	few	TRBD1	TRBJ1-5	CASSLTGEQPQHF	TGTGCCAGCAGCTTGACAGGGGAACAGCCCCAGCATTTT
TRBV5-1	-	-	TRBJ1-4	CASSHGMGRINEKLFF	TGCGCCAGCAGCCACGGGATGGGTCGGATTAATGAAAAACTGTTTTTT
TRBV7-9	-	-	TRBJ2-7	CASSPRLDYEQYF	TGTGCCAGCAGCCCAAGACTGGACTACGAGCAGTACTTC
TRBV19	-	-	TRBJ1-4	CASTGRYPKEEKLFF	TGTGCCAGTACGGGAAGATACCCCAAGGAGGAAAAACTGTTTTTT
TRBV30	once	-	TRBJ1-6	CAWSTTGSPRGSPLHF	TGTGCCTGGAGTACAACCGGGTCCCCGAGAGGCTCACCCCTCCACTTT
TRBV7-2	-	-	TRBJ2-3	CASTPVSSLTDTQYF	TGTGCCAGCACCCCGGTTTCTTCCCTCACAGATACGCAGTATTTT
TRBV5-1	-	-	TRBJ2-7	CASSVEQGHDKYF	TGCGCCAGCAGCGTAGAACAGGGCCACGACAAGTACTTC
TRBV27	-	TRBD2	TRBJ2-7	CASSHGLAGKYEQYF	TGTGCCAGCAGCCATGGACTAGCGGGGAAGTACGAGCAGTACTTC